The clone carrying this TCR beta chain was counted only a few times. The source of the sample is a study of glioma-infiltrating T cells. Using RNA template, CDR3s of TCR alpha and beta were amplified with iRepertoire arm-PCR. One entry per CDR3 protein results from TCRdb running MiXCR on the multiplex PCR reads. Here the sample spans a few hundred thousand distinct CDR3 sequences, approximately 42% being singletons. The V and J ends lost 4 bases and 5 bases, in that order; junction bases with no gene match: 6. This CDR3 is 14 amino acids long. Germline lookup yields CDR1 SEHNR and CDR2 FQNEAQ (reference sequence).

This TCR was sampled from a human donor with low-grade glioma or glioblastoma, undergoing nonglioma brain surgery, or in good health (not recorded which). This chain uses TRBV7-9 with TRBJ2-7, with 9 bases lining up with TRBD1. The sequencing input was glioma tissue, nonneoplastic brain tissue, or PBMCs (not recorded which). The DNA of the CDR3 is TGTGCCAGCAGCTCCCGGGACAGGGACCACGAGCAGTACTTC. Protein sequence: CASSSRDRDHEQYF.